The entry below describes one T cell receptor beta chain. Its antigen remains unidentified. V was pared by 1 base and J by 6 bases, with 4 bases of the junction left unmatched. The CDR3 runs to 15 residues. The germline V gene encodes CDR1 SGHTA and CDR2 FQGNSA. This sample stems from a study of cytomegalovirus exposure and HLA in healthy donors. Study-wide points: Cytomegalovirus association was listed for about 170 TCR beta chains. Prior analysis indicated that the majority of TCR beta V segments exhibited productivity approximately 87% or approximately 30% of the time.

PCR was performed using 60 Vbeta and 13 Jbeta primers. In the original workflow: In a later analysis, 60 million to 90 million unique TCR beta chains included roughly 11 million shared by two or more donors. TCRdb keeps only in-frame clones here, not all; method: immunoSEQ multiplex PCR. D and trimming come from the DNA, and the V and J calls and clone size come from that table. The sample has more than 150,000 clones; around four fifths are singletons. The sequence was obtained from a woman in her forties or fifties in good health and CMV-seropositive. V usage is TRBV7-2 and J usage is TRBJ2-3; 10 bases are a match to TRBD2. The sequenced material came from PBMCs. The CDR3: CASSLGAGGADTQYF. Written as DNA, the CDR3 is TGTGCCAGCAGCTTAGGAGCGGGGGGGGCGGATACGCAGTATTTT.